This entry concerns a single T cell receptor (beta chain). What it recognizes is unknown. Researchers turned away patients with other autoimmune diseases, uncontrolled infections, pregnancy or lactation. This specimen belongs to a study of Graves' ophthalmopathy and Graves' hyperthyroidism. Amplified TCR beta CDR3 regions were obtained using RNA transcripts as template. A first-round RT-PCR used HTBI primers, followed by a second-round multiplex PCR. TCRdb called the multiplex PCR reads again in MiXCR, with one record for every CDR3 protein. The profile covers about 740,000 distinct CDR3 sequences, with roughly 41% appearing a single time and approximately 43% taken by the ten largest. The ends were cut back, 6 bases at V and 0 bases at J, with 15 bases in the middle. The CDR3 spans 15 residues. Germline V gene data show CDR1 as LGHNT and CDR2 as FRNRAP. Study-wide results and caveats: A 13-signature model separated ophthalmopathy from stable hyperthyroidism, reaching roughly 85% sensitivity and less than 82% specificity cross-validated. Blood also harbored most expanded thyroid clonotypes above 0.001 frequency.

The origin of this receptor is an adult man with Graves' ophthalmopathy. Sequenced input: peripheral blood. This rearrangement joins TRBV12-5 to TRBJ2-7, with no clear D. This chain's CDR3 is CASGLPVLFSYEQYF. In nucleotides, the CDR3 is TGTGCTAGTGGCTTGCCGGTCTTATTCTCCTACGAGCAGTACTTC.